These T cell receptor beta chains were read from a single sample in a study of pediatric ulcerative colitis. This table comes from immunoSEQ multiplex PCR, and its TCRdb copy is limited to in-frame clones, with some not included. The table lists tens of thousands of clones, approximately 87% of them singletons. The sequencing input was blood. These receptors originate from a boy between 10 and 17 years old who was a control in a study of pediatric ulcerative colitis. The CDR3 runs from the conserved cysteine through the conserved F or W. Fields, in order: V gene, clone size, J gene, D gene, CDR3 DNA, CDR3 protein. D genes are given only for firm matches. Clone size, where shown, is once, few, many, or a class for clones that have expanded.

TRBV10-2,few,TRBJ1-5,NA,TGCGCCAGCAGTGAGGACAGCCTCAGCAATCAGCCCCAGCATTTT,CASSEDSLSNQPQHF
TRBV19,NA,TRBJ2-1,TRBD2,TGTGCCAGTAGTAAGAAGCGGGGGGGCTCCTACAATGAGCAGTTCTTC,CASSKKRGGSYNEQFF
TRBV12-2,NA,TRBJ2-5,NA,TGTGCAAGTCGTATTGACAGGGGGGAGGAGACCCAGTACTTC,CASRIDRGEETQYF
TRBV5-1,NA,TRBJ2-7,TRBD2,TGCGCCAGCAGCTTAGGTGGGAGGGCTCCCTTTGAGTCCTACGAGCAGTACTTC,CASSLGGRAPFESYEQYF
TRBV30,few,TRBJ2-2,NA,TGTGCCTGGTCCCGCGACATCGACGGGGAGCTGTTTTTT,CAWSRDIDGELFF
TRBV9,few,TRBJ2-2,TRBD1,TGTGCCAGCAGCTCTCCGCAGGGGGCGAACGGGGAGCTGTTTTTT,CASSSPQGANGELFF
TRBV7-2,NA,TRBJ1-2,NA,TGTGCCAGCAGCTTAGCGGGCACTGGCTACACCTTC,CASSLAGTGYTF
TRBV13,NA,TRBJ2-7,NA,TGTGCCAGCAGCTTAGGTGGGGTCTACGAGCAGTACTTC,CASSLGGVYEQYF
TRBV7-9,NA,TRBJ1-3,NA,TGTGCCAGCAGCCGCCCCCCCACGTTATTTGAGAACACCATATATTTT,CASSRPPTLFENTIYF
TRBV10-3,NA,TRBJ1-3,NA,TGTGCCATCAATACAGGGCCTGGAAACACCATATATTTT,CAINTGPGNTIYF
TRBV28,NA,TRBJ2-1,NA,TGTGCCAGCAGTTACAACGATGAGCAGTTCTTC,CASSYNDEQFF